The 32 T cell receptor beta chains listed next were all sequenced from one sample in a study of shared clonotypes between healthy human individuals. Naivety among CD8 cells was defined by CD45RO negativity and positive CCR7 selection, thereby excluding terminally differentiated effector memory CD45RA+ cells. Profiled with immunoSEQ multiplex PCR; TCRdb holds only in-frame clones, not every one. In the table there are 2 million or so clones, roughly 95% of which are singletons. The specimen was naive CD8+ T cells sorted from blood. These receptors were taken from a man aged 18-30 years in good health.

The chain is built from TRBV4-3 and TRBJ2-1; TRBD2 matches 8 bases. The CDR3 extends over 16 amino acids. V lost 0 bases, J lost 4 bases, and 5 bases stayed unmatched. Germline assignment: CDR1 LGHNA and CDR2 YSLEER. The DNA of the CDR3 is TGCGCCAGCAGCCAAGATACAGCGGGAGTTTACAATGAGCAGTTCTTC. It is translated as CASSQDTAGVYNEQFF.

On this clone: A single base separates this from a much larger clone, so it may be a read error. Distinct nucleotide sequences in the sample also encode this CDR3. CDR3 sequence reads: CASSVGADTEAFF. The CDR3, as DNA: TGTGCCAGCAGCGTAGGGGCAGACACTGAAGCTTTCTTT. The chain carries TRBV9 and TRBJ1-1; D not resolved. From germline, CDR1 is SGDLS and CDR2 YYNGEE. This CDR3 contains 13 residues. V gave up 0 bases and J gave up 3 bases, with 6 bases separating them.

V is TRBV11-2 and J is TRBJ1-2; D is possibly TRBD1 (6 bases). CDR1 SGHAT and CDR2 FQNNGV come from the germline V gene. The CDR3 covers 15 residues. V dropped 0 bases and J dropped 1 base, with 9 bases sitting between them. DNA of the CDR3: TGTGCCAGCAGCTTAGATGGAGGGGGTAACTATGGCTACACCTTC. Translated: CASSLDGGGNYGYTF. The full variable domain, completed using reference TRBV11-2 and TRBJ1-2, is EAGVAQSPRYKIIEKRQSVAFWCNPISGHATLYWYQQILGQGPKLLIQFQNNGVVDDSQLPKDRFSAERLKGVDSTLKIQPAKLEDSAVYLCASSLDGGGNYGYTFGSGTRLTVV.

This clone was observed once. This rearrangement joins TRBV6-5 to TRBJ2-3; no clear D. Deletions cut 9 bases from V and 2 bases from J, with 9 bases between. This CDR3 has 12 residues. Germline CDR1 reads MNHEY; CDR2 reads SVGAGI. CDR3 nucleotide sequence: TGTGCCAGTACGGATTTCACAGATACGCAGTATTTT. Its protein product is CASTDFTDTQYF.

The V call is TRBV13, the J call TRBJ2-7; D tentatively fits TRBD1 or TRBD2 (5 bases each). Trimming cost V 2 bases and J 6 bases, with 14 bases left between them. The CDR3 is made up of 14 amino acids. The germline V gene encodes CDR1 PRHDT and CDR2 FYEKMQ (reference sequence). CDR3 bases: TGTGCCAGCAGCTTACGGGGACCCGACGGCGAGCAGTACTTC. Its protein product is CASSLRGPDGEQYF.

This chain uses TRBV18 with TRBJ2-7; possibly TRBD2 for D (5 bases). The germline CDR1 and CDR2 sequences are KGHSH and LQKENI. The CDR3 has 15 amino acids. V was trimmed by 4 bases and J by 6 bases, leaving 19 bases between them. This CDR3 is CASSLQDFAWGEQYF. The CDR3 DNA reads as TGTGCCAGCTCACTTCAGGACTTCGCGTGGGGCGAGCAGTACTTC.

This clone was detected only once. This chain links TRBV9 with TRBJ2-7; D remains ambiguous. This CDR3 is 15 amino acids long. Trimming took off 4 bases at V and 4 bases at J, with 18 bases between the two ends. Germline V gene sequence: CDR1 SGDLS, CDR2 YYNGEE. DNA for the CDR3: TGTGCCAGCAGCCCCTTCCGAGCCAGCTCGTACGAGCAGTACTTC. It encodes CASSPFRASSYEQYF.

V gene TRBV11-2 combines with J gene TRBJ1-4; D perhaps matches TRBD1 (5 bases). Trimming pared 5 bases from V and 2 bases from J, leaving 12 bases between. CDR3 length: 15 residues. Germline-derived CDR1 and CDR2 are SGHAT and FQNNGV. The CDR3 DNA reads as TGTGCCAGCAGCCAGCATGGGGGGACTAATGAAAAACTGTTTTTT. It specifies CASSQHGGTNEKLFF.

The chain links TRBV6-1 to TRBJ2-5; possible D gene TRBD1, 6 bases. The length of the CDR3 is 15 residues. Germline CDR1 and CDR2: MNHNS and SASEGT. The ends were cut back, 4 bases at V and 1 base at J, with 13 bases in the middle. The CDR3 sequence: CASSAPTGPQETQYF. The CDR3 region has the DNA TGTGCCAGCAGTGCGCCCACAGGGCCCCAAGAGACCCAGTACTTC.

In the case of this clone: This sample also contains other DNA sequences that code for the same CDR3. J is TRBJ2-7 and V is TRBV6-5; 7 bases agree with TRBD2. Looked up from germline, CDR1 is MNHEY and CDR2 is SVGAGI. There are 12 residues in the CDR3. The junction had 1 base not matched to a gene; V was cut back by 2 bases and J by 6 bases. Here the CDR3 reads CASSYTGGEQYF. The DNA for the CDR3 is TGTGCCAGCAGTTACACGGGAGGCGAGCAGTACTTC.

V is TRBV27 and J is TRBJ2-1; weak D call: TRBD2 (6 bases). The CDR3 length is 15 residues. The V gene lost 5 bases and the J gene lost 6 bases, with 17 bases spanning the gap. Per the germline V gene, CDR1 is MNHEY and CDR2 is SMNVEV (reference sequence). The CDR3 sequence: CASSHQGLYGNEQFF. The CDR3 DNA sequence: TGTGCCAGCAGTCATCAGGGACTCTACGGCAATGAGCAGTTCTTC.

The chain links TRBV7-8 to TRBJ2-7, with a weak D call TRBD1 (6 bases). V lost 8 bases and J 2 bases, leaving 16 bases between the germline ends. The CDR3 runs 14 residues. Germline CDR1 and CDR2: SGHVS and FQNEAQ. CDR3 bases: TGTGCCAGCGGACCTAGGACAGCCACCTACGAGCAGTACTTC. Translated: CASGPRTATYEQYF. Combining the CDR3 with reference TRBV7-8 and TRBJ2-7 gives the whole variable domain GAGVSQSPRYKVAKRGQDVALRCDPISGHVSLFWYQQALGQGPEFLTYFQNEAQLDKSGLPSDRFFAERPEGSVSTLKIQRTQQEDSAVYLCASGPRTATYEQYFGPGTRLTVT.

This sequence joins TRBV9 and TRBJ2-7, with 7 bases that match TRBD1. There are 14 residues in the CDR3. The germline V gene has CDR1 SGDLS and CDR2 YYNGEE. V lost 4 bases, J lost 3 bases, and 7 bases stayed unmatched. The CDR3 bases are TGTGCCAGCAGCCCCTATGGGACAGTCTACGAGCAGTACTTC. This encodes CASSPYGTVYEQYF.

The chain employs TRBV25-1 and TRBJ1-1; D remains unclear. The CDR3 is made up of 12 amino acids. V lost 5 bases and J 2 bases, leaving 6 bases between the germline ends. Germline CDR1 and CDR2: MGHDK and SYGVNS. In nucleotides, the CDR3 is TGTGCCAGCAGTAGAATCAACACTGAAGCTTTCTTT. It specifies CASSRINTEAFF.

The chain has TRBV25-1 and TRBJ2-2, with 8 bases that match TRBD2. The CDR3 sequence is 14 residues long. With V trimmed by 5 bases and J by 9 bases, 8 bases remained unmatched. Germline V CDR1 and CDR2: MGHDK, SYGVNS. For the CDR3, the DNA is TGTGCCAGCAGTCACAGCGGGAGTGGGAGGGAGCTGTTTTTT. This encodes CASSHSGSGRELFF.

The chain links TRBV7-9 to TRBJ2-7; 8 bases fit TRBD1. Trimming removed 0 bases from V and 6 bases from J; junction bases left unmatched: 10. The germline CDR1 and CDR2 sequences are SEHNR and FQNEAQ (reference sequence). The CDR3 is 16 residues long. This chain's CDR3 is CASSLAFRGLTVEQYF. CDR3 in DNA: TGTGCCAGCAGCTTAGCGTTCAGGGGGCTAACGGTCGAGCAGTACTTC.

Concerning this clone: The junction differs from germline at one of its ends, possibly a read error. This chain uses TRBV27 with TRBJ2-5; 11 nucleotides match TRBD1. The CDR3 is made up of 13 amino acids. Germline V gene lookup returns CDR1 MNHEY and CDR2 SMNVEV (reference sequence). CDR3 sequence (DNA): TGTGCCAGCAGTGTGGGACAGGGGGGAACTAGGAACTTC. It yields the protein CASSVGQGGTRNF.

The V and J genes are TRBV7-2 and TRBJ1-5, with 8 bases that match TRBD1. The CDR3 spans 15 residues. CDR1 and CDR2 from the germline V gene are SGHTA and FQGNSA. V shed 5 bases, J shed 3 bases, and the junction held 6 bases outside the gene matches. CDR3 residues: CASSPKQGVNQPQHF. CDR3 sequence (DNA): TGTGCCAGCAGCCCCAAACAGGGGGTCAATCAGCCCCAGCATTTT.

A remark on this clone: This sample includes further DNA sequences coding for the same CDR3. V usage is TRBV5-1 and J usage is TRBJ2-1; D unresolved. CDR3 length equals 15 residues. Trimming removed 0 bases from V and 0 bases from J, with 7 bases in between. The germline V gene has CDR1 SGHRS and CDR2 YFSETQ. CDR3 DNA: TGCGCCAGCAGCTTGGGGCCGAGCTCCTACAATGAGCAGTTCTTC. Translation gives CASSLGPSSYNEQFF.

Concerning this clone: The same CDR3 arises from other DNA sequences in this sample as well. V gene TRBV19 combines with J gene TRBJ1-2; D is unclear. V lost 2 bases to trimming and J lost 0 bases, with 4 bases between them. In germline, CDR1 is LNHDA, CDR2 SQIVND (reference sequence). This CDR3 has 13 residues. The CDR3 nucleotides read TGTGCCAGTAGTATATCTCCTAACTATGGCTACACCTTC. This sequence encodes CASSISPNYGYTF.

The chain links TRBV27 to TRBJ2-1; 10 bases agree with TRBD2. CDR1 and CDR2 (germline): MNHEY, SMNVEV (reference sequence). With 1 base clipped from V and 10 bases from J, the junction kept 10 bases outside the gene matches. The CDR3 is made up of 16 amino acids. CDR3 bases: TGTGCCAGCAGTTTATACCCGCTAGCGGGAGAGCGGGAGCAGTTCTTC. Translation gives CASSLYPLAGEREQFF.

This chain connects TRBV16 to TRBJ1-2; unclear D gene. The CDR3 is made up of 13 amino acids. Per the germline V gene, CDR1 is KGHSY and CDR2 is FQNENV. Deletions cut 4 bases from V and 0 bases from J, with 6 bases between. CDR3 amino acids: CASSPTPNYGYTF. DNA of the CDR3: TGTGCCAGCAGCCCGACACCTAACTATGGCTACACCTTC.

This chain uses TRBV27 with TRBJ1-5; TRBD1 might be the D (6 bases). Trimming took off 3 bases at V and 1 base at J, with 13 bases between the two ends. This CDR3 comprises 16 residues. Per germline, CDR1 MNHEY and CDR2 SMNVEV (reference sequence). The CDR3 protein is CASSFRGLRSNQPQHF. The CDR3 nucleotides read TGTGCCAGCAGTTTCAGGGGACTGAGGAGCAATCAGCCCCAGCATTTT.

The genes are TRBV11-3 and TRBJ2-1, with D unresolved. Germline V lookup: CDR1 SGHNT, CDR2 YENEEA. Trimming cost V 1 base and J 7 bases, with 8 bases left between them. The CDR3 is 13 residues long. Here the CDR3 DNA reads TGTGCCAGCAGCTTAGCGGCCGGTAATGAGCAGTTCTTC. Its translation: CASSLAAGNEQFF.

With regard to this clone: This CDR3 is also generated by other DNA sequences in the sample. The chain carries TRBV5-6 and TRBJ2-7, with D maybe TRBD1 (5 bases). The V and J ends lost 2 bases and 0 bases respectively, with 9 bases between them. The CDR3 totals 14 residues. Germline V gene lookup returns CDR1 SGHDT and CDR2 YYEEEE. The CDR3 nucleotides read TGTGCCAGCAGCTTAAGGGGAAACTCCTACGAGCAGTACTTC. Encoded protein: CASSLRGNSYEQYF.

The V and J genes are TRBV4-1 and TRBJ2-1; TRBD2 matches 16 bases. The V and J ends lost 3 bases and 8 bases, in that order; junction bases with no gene match: 4. The CDR3 runs to 16 residues. The germline V gene encodes CDR1 MGHRA and CDR2 YSYEKL. The CDR3 sequence is CASSQGLAGGQDEQFF. CDR3 sequence (DNA): TGCGCCAGCAGCCAGGGACTAGCGGGGGGGCAGGATGAGCAGTTCTTC.

The V call is TRBV5-1, the J call TRBJ2-7; no definite D call. Germline values: CDR1 SGHRS, CDR2 YFSETQ. The CDR3 is 15 amino acids. The germline V and J ends were trimmed by 0 bases and 5 bases, with 15 bases remaining between them. DNA of the CDR3: TGCGCCAGCAGCTTGGCGCTTGGGCAAGTCAACGAGCAGTACTTC. It codes for CASSLALGQVNEQYF.

The V call is TRBV9, the J call TRBJ2-7, with a possible D match to TRBD1 (5 bases). With 4 bases removed from V and 2 bases from J, the gap between germline ends came to 16 bases. Germline assignment: CDR1 SGDLS and CDR2 YYNGEE. The CDR3 is 15 amino acids. The CDR3 reads CASSPALDRAYEQYF. The CDR3 DNA reads as TGTGCCAGCAGCCCCGCCTTAGACAGAGCCTACGAGCAGTACTTC.

The chain joins TRBV4-3 to TRBJ1-4; D is ambiguous. Trimming cost V 4 bases and J 5 bases, with 17 bases left between them. The CDR3 covers 16 residues. The germline V gene encodes CDR1 LGHNA and CDR2 YSLEER. The CDR3 coding sequence is TGCGCCAGCAGCCTCGGCTGGGCGTCGGAGAATGAAAAACTGTTTTTT. As protein: CASSLGWASENEKLFF.

In regard to this clone: The sample has other DNA sequences that encode this CDR3 too. The chain uses TRBV7-3 and TRBJ1-2; 8 bases match TRBD1. The CDR3 sequence is 13 residues long. V was clipped by 3 bases and J by 8 bases; unmatched bases: 5. The germline CDR1 and CDR2 sequences are SGHTA and FQGTGA. CDR3 sequence: CASSFGTGDGYTF. For the CDR3, the DNA is TGTGCCAGCAGCTTTGGGACAGGTGACGGCTACACCTTC. Drawing the rest from reference TRBV7-3 and TRBJ1-2, the complete variable domain is GAGVSQTPSNKVTEKGKYVELRCDPISGHTALYWYRQSLGQGPEFLIYFQGTGAADDSGLPNDRFFAVRPEGSVSTLKIQRTERGDSAVYLCASSFGTGDGYTFGSGTRLTVV.

This sequence joins TRBV13 and TRBJ2-7; TRBD2 matches at 11 bases. V shed 4 bases, J shed 7 bases, and the junction held 12 bases outside the gene matches. Germline V gives CDR1 PRHDT, CDR2 FYEKMQ (reference sequence). CDR3 length equals 16 residues. CDR3 sequence reads: CASSSLLAGVSEEQYF. CDR3 sequence (DNA): TGTGCCAGCAGCTCCCTACTAGCGGGAGTTTCGGAGGAGCAGTACTTC.

This clone came up a few times. The chain carries TRBV29-1 and TRBJ2-5, with D perhaps TRBD2 (6 bases). The ends were cut back, 7 bases at V and 2 bases at J, with 17 bases in the middle. CDR1 SQVTM and CDR2 ANQGSEA come from the germline V gene. This CDR3 spans 14 amino acids. Written as DNA, the CDR3 is TGCAGCGCTAGAAACCGGGACTTACAAGAGACCCAGTACTTC. It specifies CSARNRDLQETQYF.